The T cell receptor (beta chain) described here comes from a study of OX40 agonist ivuxolimab in advanced cancers. Across the whole study: A history of anti-PD-1, anti-PD-L1 or anti-CTLA-4 therapy was acceptable, and around 36% had some.

Produced via immunoSEQ multiplex PCR; TCRdb's table is partial and in-frame only. The sample yields some 74,000 clones, roughly four fifths seen once. Trimming took off 3 bases at V and 8 bases at J, with 11 bases between the two ends. The CDR3 has 12 residues. The germline CDR1 and CDR2 sequences are SGDLS and YYNGEE. The sequence was collected from an adult with an advanced solid tumor such as melanoma, head and neck, liver or kidney cancer. The J gene is TRBJ1-2, the V gene TRBV9, with a weak D call TRBD1 (6 bases). Sequencing used CD4+ or CD8+ T cells sorted from blood, obtained in a trial of the OX40 agonist ivuxolimab. The CDR3 DNA reads TGTGCCAGCAGCGACAGGGATCACGGCTACACCTTC. This sequence encodes CASSDRDHGYTF.